This T cell receptor beta chain was found in a study of T cells in Graves' hyperthyroidism and ophthalmopathy. The V and J ends lost 0 bases and 4 bases, in that order; junction bases with no gene match: 5. The germline V gene has CDR1 SGHRS and CDR2 YFSETQ. The CDR3 has 16 residues. The investigators amplified TCR beta CDR3 regions from RNA transcripts. Initially, a first-round RT-PCR of the TCR CDR3 employed the HTBI primer set. Each CDR3 protein gets one entry after TCRdb re-called the multiplex PCR reads with MiXCR. The table includes around 600,000 distinct CDR3 sequences, about 14% detected once.

This TCR was recovered from a woman in her forties or fifties with Graves' ophthalmopathy. Sample: blood. V gene TRBV5-1 combines with J gene TRBJ2-1, with 9 bases that match TRBD2. CDR3 bases: TGCGCCAGCAGCTTGGTGGTAGCGGGAGATTACAATGAGCAGTTCTTC. This translates into CASSLVVAGDYNEQFF.